Listed here are 26 T cell receptor beta chains from one sample, sequenced in a study of cytomegalovirus exposure and HLA in healthy donors. Primers: 60 Vbeta forward and 13 Jbeta reverse. TCRdb keeps only in-frame clones here, not all; method: immunoSEQ multiplex PCR. The sample yields 150,000 to 200,000 clones, roughly 80% seen once. Sequencing input: PBMCs. These TCRs come from a woman aged 40 to 50 in good health and CMV-seronegative.

This clone is a singleton in its sample. The chain is built from TRBV4-2 and TRBJ2-7, with 11 bases aligning to TRBD2. Per the germline V gene, CDR1 is LGHNA and CDR2 is YNFKEQ. V lost 4 bases to trimming and J lost 3 bases; unmatched junction nucleotides: 8. The CDR3 totals 16 residues. CDR3 protein: CASSPNLAGGHYEQYF. CDR3 nucleotides: TGTGCCAGCAGCCCAAATCTAGCGGGAGGACACTACGAGCAGTACTTC.

The chain links TRBV5-1 to TRBJ1-5; D gene ambiguous. This CDR3 has 14 residues. Germline CDR1 is SGHRS and CDR2 is YFSETQ. V was cut by 4 bases and J by 4 bases, with 12 bases left in between. In nucleotides, the CDR3 is TGCGCCAGCAGCCCGGACGGAGGAAATCAGCCCCAGCATTTT. Translated, it gives CASSPDGGNQPQHF.

The chain is built from TRBV28 and TRBJ2-7; possibly TRBD2 for D (5 bases). Trimming left V 6 bases short and J 2 bases short, with 14 bases between. CDR3 length equals 14 residues. Per the germline V gene, CDR1 is MDHEN and CDR2 is SYDVKM. The CDR3 loop reads CASSRTFDPYEQYF. Here the CDR3 DNA reads TGTGCCAGCAGCCGGACTTTCGATCCCTACGAGCAGTACTTC.

The V and J genes are TRBV27 and TRBJ1-2; D is ambiguous. Germline V gene sequence: CDR1 MNHEY, CDR2 SMNVEV (reference sequence). The ends were cut back, 5 bases at V and 0 bases at J, with 10 bases in the middle. CDR3 length equals 14 residues. The CDR3 protein is CASSLGGPNYGYTF. The CDR3 DNA sequence: TGTGCCAGCAGTCTGGGAGGTCCTAACTATGGCTACACCTTC.

The chain is built from TRBV11-3 and TRBJ2-7; TRBD2 might be the D (5 bases). The CDR3 is 15 residues long. CDR1 is SGHNT and CDR2 is YENEEA in the germline V gene. Trimming left V 2 bases short and J 2 bases short, with 13 bases between. CDR3 DNA sequence: TGTGCCAGCAGCTTACTCGCTAGCACCGCCTACGAGCAGTACTTC. It encodes CASSLLASTAYEQYF.

The chain carries TRBV5-1 and TRBJ2-7; a weak D match, TRBD2 (6 bases). From germline, CDR1 is SGHRS and CDR2 YFSETQ. V lost 1 base, J lost 4 bases, and 12 bases lay in between. The CDR3 contains 14 residues. Written as DNA, the CDR3 is TGCGCCAGCAGCTTGCGGGGGAACCCATACGAGCAGTACTTC. It translates to CASSLRGNPYEQYF.

In DNA, the CDR3 is TGCACCAGCGTTAGGGAGGGGATGAACACTGAAGCTTTCTTT. Translated: CTSVREGMNTEAFF. This rearrangement joins TRBV1 to TRBJ1-1. TRBV1 is termed a pseudogene. There are 14 residues in the CDR3.

This sequence joins TRBV6-5 and TRBJ2-1, with 11 bases that match TRBD2. The CDR3 totals 15 residues. V shed 4 bases and J 6 bases; nucleotides not matched to a gene: 5. Germline V gene data show CDR1 as MNHEY and CDR2 as SVGAGI. The CDR3 region is CASSWGLAVLNEQFF. For the CDR3, the DNA is TGTGCCAGCAGTTGGGGACTAGCGGTTCTCAATGAGCAGTTCTTC.

The chain couples TRBV14 to TRBJ2-1; D is unclear. Looked up from germline, CDR1 is SGHDN and CDR2 is FVKESK. The V gene lost 2 bases and the J gene lost 7 bases, with 6 bases spanning the gap. The CDR3 is 12 amino acids. The CDR3 DNA sequence: TGTGCCAGCAGCCAACTGAGGAATGAGCAGTTCTTC. Translated, it gives CASSQLRNEQFF.

This rearrangement joins TRBV11-3 to TRBJ2-4; D possibly corresponds to TRBD1 (6 bases). Germline V CDR1 and CDR2: SGHNT, YENEEA. CDR3 length equals 14 residues. Trimming shortened V by 1 base and J by 6 bases, and 10 bases separated the two germline ends. CDR3 nucleotide sequence: TGTGCCAGCAGCTTAGTTCAGGGGATAAACATTCAGTACTTC. Amino acids: CASSLVQGINIQYF.

The rearrangement joins TRBV11-3 to TRBJ2-3; weak D call: TRBD2 (5 bases). This CDR3 has 17 amino acids. V was shortened by 1 base and J by 6 bases, with 20 bases between the two germline ends. Germline V gene sequence: CDR1 SGHNT, CDR2 YENEEA. The CDR3 region has the DNA TGTGCCAGCAGCTTAGTTTTCTCTAGCCCCCCGCGCGATACGCAGTATTTT. Its protein product is CASSLVFSSPPRDTQYF.

This chain uses TRBV6-6 with TRBJ2-7, with 10 nucleotides matching TRBD1. V dropped 7 bases and J dropped 6; count of bases not matched to a gene: 12. Germline lookup yields CDR1 MNHNY and CDR2 SVGAGI (reference sequence). The CDR3 runs to 15 residues. Here the CDR3 DNA reads TGTGCCAGCACCACACGGACCGGGACAGGGGCCGAGCAGTACTTC. Protein product: CASTTRTGTGAEQYF.

CDR3: CATRQGVTEAFF. Here the CDR3 DNA reads TGTGCCACCAGGCAGGGTGTCACTGAAGCTTTCTTT. This chain links TRBV15 with TRBJ1-1; the D gene is possibly TRBD1 (5 bases). Germline-derived CDR1 and CDR2 are LNHNV and YYDKDF (reference sequence). The germline V and J ends were trimmed by 6 bases and 4 bases, with 9 bases remaining between them. The length of the CDR3 is 12 residues.

The V and J genes are TRBV28 and TRBJ1-2, with D possibly being TRBD1 (5 bases). Germline CDR1 reads MDHEN; CDR2 reads SYDVKM. Trimming stripped 7 bases from V and 8 bases from J, with 14 bases between. CDR3 size: 12 residues. CDR3 bases: TGTGCCAGCACCCTCCGGGAGGGGGGCTACACCTTC. Translating it yields CASTLREGGYTF.

This clone has only one observation. The V call is TRBV6-5, the J call TRBJ1-6, with no clear D. Between the trimmed V and J ends, which lost 0 bases and 10 bases, there was a span of 13 bases. Germline CDR1 is MNHEY and CDR2 is SVGAGI. CDR3 length equals 15 residues. CDR3 protein: CASSYSSLAGSPLHF. In nucleotides, the CDR3 is TGTGCCAGCAGTTACTCCAGCCTCGCCGGGTCACCCCTCCACTTT.

CDR3 DNA sequence: TGTGCCAGCAGCCAAGGCACAGAGGGGTCTGGGAGGGAGACCCAGTACTTC. Translated: CASSQGTEGSGRETQYF. This chain joins TRBV11-3 and TRBJ2-5, with a tentative D call TRBD2 (6 bases). Deletions cut 5 bases from V and 5 bases from J, with 24 bases between. The CDR3 spans 17 residues. Germline V CDR1 and CDR2: SGHNT, YENEEA.

The rearrangement uses TRBV6-5 and TRBJ1-2, with 10 bases identical to TRBD1. The CDR3 extends over 15 amino acids. Trimming at V came to 4 bases and at J to 7 bases, leaving 9 bases not matched to a gene. The germline CDR1 and CDR2 sequences are MNHEY and SVGAGI. The CDR3 protein is CASSWAGQGSGGYTF. DNA for the CDR3: TGTGCCAGCAGTTGGGCGGGACAGGGGTCTGGTGGCTACACCTTC.

V is TRBV10-1 and J is TRBJ2-4; 8 nucleotides match TRBD2. The CDR3 spans 16 residues. Per the germline V gene, CDR1 is WNHNN and CDR2 is SYGVQD (reference sequence). Losses at the gene ends were 2 bases for V and 7 bases for J; bases not matched to a gene: 10. CDR3 sequence reads: CASSEALAPGGNIQYF. CDR3 coding DNA: TGCGCCAGCAGTGAGGCCCTAGCGCCGGGGGGGAACATTCAGTACTTC.

The table lists this clone with a few counts. The chain is built from TRBV19 and TRBJ2-7; a possible D gene is TRBD1 (6 bases). Trimming cost V 7 bases and J 3 bases, with 13 bases left between them. The CDR3 loop spans 13 amino acids. The germline gives CDR1 LNHDA, CDR2 SQIVND (reference sequence). CDR3 DNA sequence: TGTGCCAGTAATAGGCAGGGGAGCTACGAGCAGTACTTC. This gives the protein CASNRQGSYEQYF.

The chain combines TRBV27 with TRBJ2-3; D gene unclear. Deletions cut 5 bases from V and 2 bases from J, with 5 bases between. The length of the CDR3 is 12 residues. Germline V CDR1 and CDR2: MNHEY, SMNVEV (reference sequence). The CDR3 protein is CASSPNTDTQYF. CDR3 sequence (DNA): TGTGCCAGCAGTCCCAACACAGATACGCAGTATTTT.

The chain has TRBV19 and TRBJ1-1; a possible D gene is TRBD1 (5 bases). Germline V gene sequence: CDR1 LNHDA, CDR2 SQIVND (reference sequence). This CDR3 region has 14 residues. Trimming took 1 base from V and 3 from J, leaving 9 bases between them. The CDR3 is CASSIGPRDTEAFF. The DNA for the CDR3 is TGTGCCAGTAGTATAGGGCCCAGGGACACTGAAGCTTTCTTT.

In nucleotides, the CDR3 is TGTGCCAGCAGTGACGGAGGGGGGGGCACAGATACGCAGTATTTT. It yields the protein CASSDGGGGTDTQYF. The V call is TRBV6-4, the J call TRBJ2-3, with D possibly TRBD2 on 7 matching bases. In germline, CDR1 is MRHNA, CDR2 SNTAGT. The CDR3 consists of 15 residues. Trimming took 2 bases from V and 1 from J, leaving 10 bases between them.

The V gene is TRBV23-1, the J gene TRBJ1-6, with D unresolved. TRBV23-1 is placed among ORFs of uncertain function. V lost 4 bases, J lost 14 bases, and 24 bases lay in between. This CDR3 is built from 16 residues. The CDR3 region is CASSPYAGPGLWSLHF. The CDR3 DNA follows: TGCGCCAGCAGTCCCTACGCTGGGCCCGGACTTTGGTCCCTCCACTTT.

The chain recombines TRBV7-9 with TRBJ2-2, with 8 bases fitting TRBD2. After removal of 4 bases from V and 0 bases from J, the junction contained 4 bases not matched to a gene. CDR1 SEHNR and CDR2 FQNEAQ come from the germline V gene (reference sequence). This CDR3 region has 16 residues. This chain's CDR3 is CASSSIAGPNTGELFF. In DNA form, the CDR3 reads TGTGCCAGCAGCTCGATAGCGGGGCCGAACACCGGGGAGCTGTTTTTT.

The rearrangement joins TRBV7-2 to TRBJ2-7, with 8 bases that match TRBD1. Germline assignment: CDR1 SGHTA and CDR2 FQGNSA. J lost 5 bases, V lost 1 base, and 10 bases had no gene match. There are 16 residues in the CDR3. CDR3 DNA sequence: TGTGCCAGCAGCTTAGGGTCAGGGGGCGGGGTCGACGAGCAGTACTTC. Amino acid sequence: CASSLGSGGGVDEQYF. The whole variable domain, filled in from reference TRBV7-2 and TRBJ2-7, reads GAGVSQSPSNKVTEKGKDVELRCDPISGHTALYWYRQSLGQGLEFLIYFQGNSAPDKSGLPSDRFSAERTGGSVSTLTIQRTQQEDSAVYLCASSLGSGGGVDEQYFGPGTRLTVT.

The chain combines TRBV6-1 with TRBJ1-2, with 7 bases lining up with TRBD1. V shed 6 bases, J shed 3 bases, and the junction held 7 bases outside the gene matches. The CDR3 runs to 14 residues. Germline CDR1 and CDR2: MNHNS and SASEGT. The CDR3 DNA is TGTGCCAGCAGATCCACAGGGGCGCACTATGGCTACACCTTC. It is translated as CASRSTGAHYGYTF.